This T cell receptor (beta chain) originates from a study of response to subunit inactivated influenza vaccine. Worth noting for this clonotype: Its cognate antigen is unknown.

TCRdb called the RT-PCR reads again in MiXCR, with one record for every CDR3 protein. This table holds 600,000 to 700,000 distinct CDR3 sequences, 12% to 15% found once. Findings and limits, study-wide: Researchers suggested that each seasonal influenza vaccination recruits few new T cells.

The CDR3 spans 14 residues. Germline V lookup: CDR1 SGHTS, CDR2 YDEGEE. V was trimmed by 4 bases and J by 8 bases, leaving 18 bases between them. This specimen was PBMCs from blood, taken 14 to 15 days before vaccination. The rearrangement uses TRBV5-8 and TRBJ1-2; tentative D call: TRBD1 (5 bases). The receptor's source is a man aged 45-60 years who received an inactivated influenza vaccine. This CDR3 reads CASSATRGSRGYTF. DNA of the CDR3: TGTGCCAGCAGCGCCACTAGGGGTTCGAGGGGCTACACCTTC.